These 30 T cell receptor beta chains share one sample of origin, sequenced in a study of blood T cell repertoires in COVID-19. The assay was immunoSEQ multiplex PCR, and TCRdb's table has in-frame clones only and misses some. Of 160,000 or so clones in the sample, 80% to 90% were seen once. Sequenced input: peripheral blood. All receptors come from a woman aged 70-85 years with acute or convalescent COVID-19.

The rearrangement links TRBV27 to TRBJ1-5; D is undetermined. V was pared by 3 bases and J by 5 bases, with 8 bases between. CDR3 size: 13 residues. Germline loops: CDR1 MNHEY, CDR2 SMNVEV (reference sequence). CDR3 nucleotides: TGTGCCAGCAGTTTGAAAGCGGATCAGCCCCAGCATTTT. Translation gives CASSLKADQPQHF.

The rearrangement uses TRBV28 and TRBJ2-1; 9 bases match TRBD1. This CDR3 contains 15 residues. Per the germline V gene, CDR1 is MDHEN and CDR2 is SYDVKM. After removal of 6 bases from V and 6 bases from J, the junction contained 9 bases not matched to a gene. This CDR3 is CASRSAGTGFNEQFF. Written as DNA, the CDR3 is TGTGCCAGCAGGTCAGCCGGGACAGGGTTCAATGAGCAGTTCTTC.

The V gene is TRBV5-5, the J gene TRBJ2-1, with D possibly matching TRBD2 (6 bases). V dropped 2 bases and J dropped 6 bases, with 15 bases sitting between them. Germline V gene data show CDR1 as SGHKS and CDR2 as YYEKEE (reference sequence). The CDR3 has 15 residues. The CDR3 loop is CASSLWDSELNEQFF. The CDR3 DNA is TGTGCCAGCAGCTTATGGGACTCCGAACTCAATGAGCAGTTCTTC.

Turning to this clone: At one boundary the junction diverges from the germline segment, which might be a read error. This chain's CDR3 is CASSVSDNSPLHF. The CDR3 DNA sequence: TGTGCCAGCAGCGTCTCCGATAATTCACCCCTCCACTTT. The gene calls are TRBV9 and TRBJ1-6; D call uncertain. The CDR3 is made up of 13 amino acids. Per the germline V gene, CDR1 is SGDLS and CDR2 is YYNGEE.

There are a few counts of this clone. The chain is built from TRBV18 and TRBJ1-2; possible D gene TRBD1, 5 bases. CDR1 is KGHSH and CDR2 is LQKENI in the germline V gene. V was clipped by 6 bases and J by 1 base, with 15 bases between them. CDR3 length equals 15 residues. This CDR3 is CASSPGSAGNYGYTF. CDR3 nucleotides: TGTGCCAGCTCCCCAGGGAGTGCCGGTAACTATGGCTACACCTTC.

The J gene is TRBJ2-3, the V gene TRBV2; 8 nucleotides line up with TRBD2. Trimming at V came to 4 bases and at J to 4 bases, leaving 7 bases not matched to a gene. The V gene's germline CDR1 is SNHLY and CDR2 FYNNEI. This CDR3 region has 15 residues. The CDR3 spells CASSVIGGASDTQYF. DNA of the CDR3: TGTGCCAGCAGTGTAATCGGGGGGGCGTCAGATACGCAGTATTTT. Supplemented by reference TRBV2 and TRBJ2-3, the full variable domain reads EPEVTQTPSHQVTQMGQEVILRCVPISNHLYFYWYRQILGQKVEFLVSFYNNEISEKSEIFDDQFSVERPDGSNFTLKIRSTKLEDSAMYFCASSVIGGASDTQYFGPGTRLTVL.

This clone appeared once. This chain connects TRBV6-5 to TRBJ2-5; D is perhaps TRBD2 (6 bases). V was cut by 5 bases and J by 4 bases, with 11 bases left in between. CDR3 length: 13 residues. The V gene's germline CDR1 is MNHEY and CDR2 SVGAGI. The CDR3 loop is CASSRDSRETQYF. The CDR3 coding sequence is TGTGCCAGCAGTCGGGACTCCCGAGAGACCCAGTACTTC.

V is TRBV11-2 and J is TRBJ1-3, with D perhaps matching TRBD1 (5 bases). Trimming removed 4 bases from V and 1 base from J, with 11 bases in between. This CDR3 spans 15 amino acids. Germline V CDR1 and CDR2: SGHAT, FQNNGV. The CDR3 sequence: CASSSGGSSGNTIYF. CDR3 nucleotide sequence: TGTGCCAGCAGCTCGGGGGGAAGTTCTGGAAACACCATATATTTT. Filled out from reference TRBV11-2 and TRBJ1-3, the complete variable domain reads EAGVAQSPRYKIIEKRQSVAFWCNPISGHATLYWYQQILGQGPKLLIQFQNNGVVDDSQLPKDRFSAERLKGVDSTLKIQPAKLEDSAVYLCASSSGGSSGNTIYFGEGSWLTVV.

This sequence joins TRBV5-4 and TRBJ1-1, with no clear D. CDR1 SGHNT and CDR2 YYREEE come from the germline V gene (reference sequence). Trimming cost V 2 bases and J 4 bases, with 24 bases left between them. The CDR3 spans 18 residues. In DNA form, the CDR3 reads TGTGCCAGCAGCTTTGGCGGCGGGCTAGTGGGCTCGGGCACTGAAGCTTTCTTT. It yields the protein CASSFGGGLVGSGTEAFF.

The chain carries TRBV29-1 and TRBJ1-1; unclear D gene. The V end lost 6 bases, the J end lost 1 base, and 12 bases lay between the germline ends. From germline, CDR1 is SQVTM and CDR2 ANQGSEA. CDR3 length: 13 residues. CDR3 loop: CSVTDWRNTEAFF. CDR3 DNA sequence: TGCAGCGTGACGGACTGGAGGAACACTGAAGCTTTCTTT.

The chain is built from TRBV7-8 and TRBJ2-7, with D possibly TRBD1 on 6 matching bases. The CDR3 contains 15 residues. With 5 bases removed from V and 1 base from J, the gap between germline ends came to 15 bases. CDR1 and CDR2 from the germline V gene are SGHVS and FQNEAQ. CDR3 in amino acids: CASSATGVPSYEQYV. CDR3 DNA: TGTGCCAGCAGCGCGACAGGAGTCCCTTCCTACGAGCAGTACGTC.

This chain connects TRBV10-2 to TRBJ1-2; 12 nucleotides match TRBD1. The V gene's germline CDR1 is WSHSY and CDR2 SAAADI. This CDR3 spans 14 amino acids. Trimming at V came to 6 bases and at J to 8 bases, leaving 7 bases not matched to a gene. The CDR3 bases are TGCGCCAGCAGACCCGGGACAGGGGGCCGGGGCTACACCTTC. Translated, it gives CASRPGTGGRGYTF.

The genes are TRBV29-1 and TRBJ1-1; TRBD1 is a possible D gene (6 bases). The CDR3 covers 14 residues. CDR1 and CDR2 (germline): SQVTM, ANQGSEA. The V end lost 7 bases, the J end lost 1 base, and 16 bases lay between the germline ends. Here the CDR3 DNA reads TGCAGCGGGTGGGGAGCAGGGGCGAACACTGAAGCTTTCTTT. Protein product: CSGWGAGANTEAFF.

This chain uses TRBV10-3 with TRBJ1-2, with D possibly TRBD1 on 6 matching bases. Germline CDR1 is ENHRY and CDR2 is SYGVKD. CDR3 length: 15 amino acids. Trimming took 4 bases from V and 0 from J, leaving 12 bases between them. The CDR3 loop is CAISGAQGANYGYTF. The CDR3 region has the DNA TGTGCCATCAGTGGGGCACAGGGAGCTAACTATGGCTACACCTTC.

The chain has TRBV5-1 and TRBJ1-6; D might be TRBD1 (5 bases). This CDR3 is 16 amino acids long. V was clipped by 4 bases and J by 4 bases, with 15 bases between them. Germline CDR1 is SGHRS and CDR2 is YFSETQ. CDR3 region: CASSESSRGYNSPLHF. CDR3 bases: TGCGCCAGCAGCGAGTCTTCCCGGGGGTATAATTCACCCCTCCACTTT.

The CDR3 reads CASSSPGFGNQPQHF. DNA for the CDR3: TGTGCCAGCAGTTCGCCGGGGTTTGGCAATCAGCCCCAGCATTTT. V gene TRBV28 combines with J gene TRBJ1-5; D unresolved. CDR3 length: 15 residues. Trimming took 4 bases from V and 2 from J, leaving 12 bases between them. Germline lookup yields CDR1 MDHEN and CDR2 SYDVKM.

The chain uses TRBV7-2 and TRBJ1-4, with 7 bases identical to TRBD1. The V segment lost 1 base and the J segment 7 bases; nucleotides outside the gene matches: 3. The germline gives CDR1 SGHTA, CDR2 FQGNSA. The CDR3 consists of 14 residues. The CDR3 nucleotides read TGTGCCAGCAGCTTAGTGGGACAGTTTGAAAAACTGTTTTTT. Translating gives CASSLVGQFEKLFF.

The chain recombines TRBV6-4 with TRBJ2-1, with TRBD2 matching over 12 bases. This CDR3 has 15 amino acids. Germline V lookup: CDR1 MRHNA, CDR2 SNTAGT. Unmatched junction bases numbered 5, after V lost 5 bases and J lost 6 bases. CDR3 coding DNA: TGTGCCAGCAGTCCTAGCGGGGGGGCCTCCAATGAGCAGTTCTTC. Its protein is CASSPSGGASNEQFF.

The chain couples TRBV6-5 to TRBJ1-2; D might be TRBD1 (6 bases). This CDR3 has 15 residues. Per the germline V gene, CDR1 is MNHEY and CDR2 is SVGAGI. Trimming removed 6 bases at V and 0 bases at J, with 14 bases between. The CDR3 reads CASSREAGANYGYTF. The CDR3 nucleotides are TGTGCCAGCAGCCGCGAGGCAGGGGCTAACTATGGCTACACCTTC.

This clone appeared once. The chain couples TRBV14 to TRBJ1-1, with D perhaps matching TRBD1 (6 bases). Trimming removed 1 base from V and 0 bases from J, with 15 bases in between. The CDR3 is 17 amino acids. CDR1 and CDR2 (germline): SGHDN, FVKESK. Written as DNA, the CDR3 is TGTGCCAGCAGCCAAGTCTCAGGGGTCAGACTGAACACTGAAGCTTTCTTT. Protein product: CASSQVSGVRLNTEAFF.

The chain links TRBV6-2 or TRBV6-3 to TRBJ1-6; maybe TRBD1 (5 bases). This CDR3 region has 19 residues. CDR1 MNHEY and CDR2 SVGEGT come from the germline V gene. V was shortened by 2 bases and J by 0 bases, with 17 bases between the two germline ends. In nucleotides, the CDR3 is TGTGCCAGCAGTTACCACGTCGGGCAGGGAAGCTCCTATAATTCACCCCTCCACTTT. Translated: CASSYHVGQGSSYNSPLHF.

V usage is TRBV21-1 and J usage is TRBJ1-4; the table's D call TRBD1 went unverified against the DNA. TRBV21-1 is described as a pseudogene. CDR3 length: 13 residues. CDR3 residues: CASLRTGCEKLFF. The CDR3 DNA sequence: TGTGCCAGCCTCAGGACAGGATGCGAAAAACTGTTTTTT.

This clone was observed once. CDR3 in amino acids: CASSVDRIRQPQHF. CDR3 coding DNA: TGTGCCAGCAGTGTCGACAGGATCCGTCAGCCCCAGCATTTT. V gene TRBV28 combines with J gene TRBJ1-5; D might be TRBD1 (6 bases). V lost 5 bases and J lost 6, with 14 bases in between. Germline CDR1 is MDHEN and CDR2 is SYDVKM. This CDR3 is built from 14 residues.

The genes are TRBV15 and TRBJ1-4; TRBD1 might be the D (6 bases). Trimming left V 5 bases short and J 5 bases short, with 21 bases between. The CDR3 length is 17 residues. Germline V gives CDR1 LNHNV, CDR2 YYDKDF (reference sequence). The CDR3 protein is CATSGRRTGTRNEKLFF. CDR3 nucleotide sequence: TGTGCCACCAGCGGAAGAAGAACCGGGACAAGAAATGAAAAACTGTTTTTT.

The genes are TRBV5-1 and TRBJ1-2, with D maybe TRBD1 (6 bases). Trimming cost V 6 bases and J 4 bases, with 22 bases left between them. CDR3 size: 16 residues. Germline V lookup: CDR1 SGHRS, CDR2 YFSETQ. DNA for the CDR3: TGCGCCAGCAAGATTCAACAGGGTGTCGATCGCTATGGCTACACCTTC. Protein sequence: CASKIQQGVDRYGYTF.

This chain uses TRBV11-3 with TRBJ1-1, with D tentatively TRBD1 (6 bases). From germline, CDR1 is SGHNT and CDR2 YENEEA. The CDR3 contains 16 residues. Trimming removed 0 bases from V and 3 bases from J, with 14 bases in between. The CDR3: CASSLEGAGPDTEAFF. DNA for the CDR3: TGTGCCAGCAGCTTAGAGGGGGCAGGTCCCGACACTGAAGCTTTCTTT.

This chain uses TRBV2 with TRBJ1-5; 8 nucleotides match TRBD1. Germline V gene data show CDR1 as SNHLY and CDR2 as FYNNEI. Unmatched junction bases numbered 6, after V lost 5 bases and J lost 3 bases. The CDR3 is made up of 15 amino acids. CDR3 amino acids: CASSPGQAYNQPQHF. The CDR3 DNA is TGTGCCAGCAGTCCGGGACAGGCCTACAATCAGCCCCAGCATTTT.

This clone came up once. The V and J genes are TRBV18 and TRBJ2-7; weak D call: TRBD1 (6 bases). Trimming removed 7 bases at V and 3 bases at J, with 10 bases between. In germline, CDR1 is KGHSH, CDR2 LQKENI. The CDR3 totals 12 residues. CDR3 sequence (DNA): TGTGCCAGCTTAGAGGACAGCTACGAGCAGTACGTC. Amino acid sequence: CASLEDSYEQYV.

This clone was counted only a few times. The chain joins TRBV2 to TRBJ1-6; 12 positions agree with TRBD1. Looked up from germline, CDR1 is SNHLY and CDR2 is FYNNEI. CDR3 length: 15 residues. V gave up 6 bases and J gave up 7 bases; unmatched junction bases: 4. CDR3: CASRAGTGGNSPLHF. In DNA, the CDR3 is TGTGCCAGCAGAGCCGGGACAGGGGGCAATTCACCCCTCCACTTT.

The chain has TRBV3-1 (or the pseudogene TRBV3-2) and TRBJ1-1; D may be TRBD1 (5 bases). Trimming took off 1 base at V and 1 base at J, with 7 bases between the two ends. The CDR3 spans 14 residues. Germline V gene sequence: CDR1 LGHDT, CDR2 YNNKEL (reference sequence). The CDR3: CASSQGTGNTEAFF. DNA of the CDR3: TGTGCCAGCAGCCAAGGTACAGGGAACACTGAAGCTTTCTTT.